These 3 T cell receptor beta chains share one sample of origin, sequenced in a study of cytomegalovirus exposure and HLA in healthy donors. With 60 Vbeta and 13 Jbeta primers, the PCR was carried out. Sequencing used immunoSEQ multiplex PCR; TCRdb keeps in-frame clones, though not all of them. The sample consists of roughly 200,000 clones, more than 9.5% of them appearing once. The sequenced sample was PBMCs. These receptors all come from a man aged 45-65 years in good health and CMV-seropositive.

This chain uses TRBV28 with TRBJ1-1; a possible D gene is TRBD1 (6 bases). The CDR3 loop spans 14 amino acids. The V gene lost 5 bases and the J gene lost 4 bases, with 14 bases spanning the gap. The germline CDR1 and CDR2 sequences are MDHEN and SYDVKM. Here the CDR3 DNA reads TGTGCCAGCAGTGTAACCGGGACAATCACTGAAGCTTTCTTT. It specifies CASSVTGTITEAFF.

This sequence joins TRBV28 and TRBJ1-1; 9 nucleotides agree with TRBD1. The trim removed 8 bases at V and 3 bases at J, leaving 4 bases unmatched. The CDR3 sequence is 13 residues long. From germline, CDR1 is MDHEN and CDR2 SYDVKM. The CDR3 region is CASGQGWHTEAFF. CDR3 sequence (DNA): TGTGCCAGCGGACAGGGGTGGCACACTGAAGCTTTCTTT.

This clone was observed a handful of times. The CDR3 DNA is TGTGCCAGTAGTACCCGACAGGGGCTTTGGGATACGCAGTATTTT. Translating it yields CASSTRQGLWDTQYF. The gene calls are TRBV19 and TRBJ2-3; 8 positions agree with TRBD1. The trim removed 4 bases at V and 6 bases at J, leaving 9 bases unmatched. Germline values: CDR1 LNHDA, CDR2 SQIVND (reference sequence). The CDR3 totals 15 residues.